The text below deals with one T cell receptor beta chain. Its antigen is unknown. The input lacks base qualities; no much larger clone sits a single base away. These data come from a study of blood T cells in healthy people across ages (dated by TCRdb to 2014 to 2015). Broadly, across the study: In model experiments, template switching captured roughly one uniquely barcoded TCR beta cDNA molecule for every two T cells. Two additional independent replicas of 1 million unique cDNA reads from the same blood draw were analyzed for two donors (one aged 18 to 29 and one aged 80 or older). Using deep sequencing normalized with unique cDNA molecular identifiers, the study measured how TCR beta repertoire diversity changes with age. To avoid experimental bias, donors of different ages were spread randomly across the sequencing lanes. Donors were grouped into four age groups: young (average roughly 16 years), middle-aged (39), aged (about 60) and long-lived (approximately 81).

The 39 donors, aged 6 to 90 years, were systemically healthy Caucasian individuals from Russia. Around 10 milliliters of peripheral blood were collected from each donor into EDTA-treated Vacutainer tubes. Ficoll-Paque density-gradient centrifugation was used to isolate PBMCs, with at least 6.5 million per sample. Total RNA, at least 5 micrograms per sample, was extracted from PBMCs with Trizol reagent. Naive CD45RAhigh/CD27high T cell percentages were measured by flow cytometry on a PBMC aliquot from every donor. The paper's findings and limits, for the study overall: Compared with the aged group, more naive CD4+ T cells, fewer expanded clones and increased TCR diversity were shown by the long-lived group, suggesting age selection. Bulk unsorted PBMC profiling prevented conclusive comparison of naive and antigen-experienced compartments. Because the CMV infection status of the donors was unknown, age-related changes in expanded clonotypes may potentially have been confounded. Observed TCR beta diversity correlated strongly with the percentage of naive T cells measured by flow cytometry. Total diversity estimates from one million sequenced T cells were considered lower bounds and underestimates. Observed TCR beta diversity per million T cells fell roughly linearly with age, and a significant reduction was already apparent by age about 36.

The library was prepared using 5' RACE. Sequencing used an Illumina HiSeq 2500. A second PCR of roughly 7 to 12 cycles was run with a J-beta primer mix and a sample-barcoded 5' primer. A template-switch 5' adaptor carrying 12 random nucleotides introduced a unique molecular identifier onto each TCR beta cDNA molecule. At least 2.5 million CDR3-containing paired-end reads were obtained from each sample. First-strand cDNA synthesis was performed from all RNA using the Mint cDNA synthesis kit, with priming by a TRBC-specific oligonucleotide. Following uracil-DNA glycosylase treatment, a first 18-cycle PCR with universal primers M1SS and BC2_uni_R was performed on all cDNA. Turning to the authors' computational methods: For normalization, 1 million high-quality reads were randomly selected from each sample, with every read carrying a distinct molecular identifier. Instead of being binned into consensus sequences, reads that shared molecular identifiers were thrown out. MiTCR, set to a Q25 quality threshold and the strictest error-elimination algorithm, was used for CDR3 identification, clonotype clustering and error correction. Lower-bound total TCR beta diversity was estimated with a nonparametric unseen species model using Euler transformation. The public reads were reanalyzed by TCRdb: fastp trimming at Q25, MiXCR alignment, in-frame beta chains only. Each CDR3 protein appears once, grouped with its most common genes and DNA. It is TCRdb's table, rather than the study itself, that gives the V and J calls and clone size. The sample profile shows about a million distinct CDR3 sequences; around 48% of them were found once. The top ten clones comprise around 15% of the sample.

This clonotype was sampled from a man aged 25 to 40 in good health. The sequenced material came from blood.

In nucleotides, the sequence is TGTGCCAGTAGTATAGATCGGGACAGCTACGAGCAGTACTTC. Translation gives CASSIDRDSYEQYF. In this chain, TRBV19 is recombined with TRBJ2-7; TRBD1 lines up with 7 middle nucleotides. Here V drops 0 bases and J drops 3 bases, and the junction holds 2 bases not matched to any gene. Taken from the germline V gene (reference sequence), the CDR1 and CDR2 loops are LNHDA and SQIVND. The CDR3, from cysteine to phenylalanine, totals 14 residues. Just the 42-base CDR3 DNA is kept, in frame starting at base 1. Extended through the reference TRBV19 and TRBJ2-7 proteins, this CDR3 yields the full variable domain: DGGITQSPKYLFRKEGQNVTLSCEQNLNHDAMYWYRQDPGQGLRLIYYSQIVNDFQKGDIAEGYSVSREKKESFPLTVTSAQKNPTAFYLCASSIDRDSYEQYFGPGTRLTVT.